The 32 T cell receptor beta chains in this list originate from one sample, sequenced in a study of OX40 agonist ivuxolimab in advanced cancers. Here immunoSEQ multiplex PCR was the method, and the copy in TCRdb shows in-frame clones only, minus some. The sample has just under 75,000 clones; 75% to 95% are singletons. Sequenced here: CD4+ or CD8+ T cells sorted from blood, sampled in a trial of the OX40 agonist ivuxolimab. Receptors were obtained from an adult with an advanced solid tumor such as melanoma, head and neck, liver or kidney cancer.

The chain carries TRBV15 and TRBJ2-3; TRBD2 aligns across 9 bases. With 0 bases clipped from V and 4 bases from J, the junction kept 8 bases outside the gene matches. CDR1 is LNHNV, CDR2 YYDKDF, per germline (reference sequence). The CDR3 contains 17 residues. CDR3 sequence reads: CATSRDSSREGPDTQYF. As DNA, the CDR3 is TGTGCCACCAGCAGAGATTCGTCGCGGGAGGGCCCAGATACGCAGTATTTT.

V and J are TRBV7-8 and TRBJ2-7; TRBD2 matches at 9 bases. The CDR3 covers 15 residues. V lost 7 bases to trimming and J lost 3 bases; unmatched junction nucleotides: 10. The germline V gene has CDR1 SGHVS and CDR2 FQNEAQ. The CDR3 DNA reads TGTGCCAGCATGGCCTCTAGCGGGACCCTCTACGAGCAGTACTTC. Translated: CASMASSGTLYEQYF. The full variable domain, its missing parts supplied by reference TRBV7-8 and TRBJ2-7, is GAGVSQSPRYKVAKRGQDVALRCDPISGHVSLFWYQQALGQGPEFLTYFQNEAQLDKSGLPSDRFFAERPEGSVSTLKIQRTQQEDSAVYLCASMASSGTLYEQYFGPGTRLTVT.

The chain combines TRBV9 with TRBJ1-6; D is unclear. Germline V lookup: CDR1 SGDLS, CDR2 YYNGEE. The CDR3 spans 14 residues. The V end lost 3 bases, the J end lost 9 bases, and 13 bases lay between the germline ends. CDR3 DNA sequence: TGTGCCAGCAGCGCCCGCCCTTCGGGTTCACCCCTCCACTTT. Amino acid sequence: CASSARPSGSPLHF.

The chain links TRBV6-5 to TRBJ2-1; 8 bases line up with TRBD2. V trimming: 6 bases; J trimming: 6 bases; junction bases outside the gene matches: 10. This CDR3 is built from 15 residues. CDR1 and CDR2 (germline): MNHEY, SVGAGI. The CDR3 here is CASSPPAGGTNEQFF. The CDR3 DNA is TGTGCCAGCAGCCCCCCCGCGGGAGGTACCAATGAGCAGTTCTTC.

The chain combines TRBV6-1 with TRBJ2-7, with 7 nucleotides matching TRBD1. CDR1 and CDR2 (germline): MNHNS, SASEGT. The V gene end was trimmed by 7 bases and the J gene end by 0 bases; junction bases not matched to a gene: 3. This CDR3 is 13 amino acids long. Here the CDR3 reads CASIRDSSYEQYF. CDR3 nucleotides: TGTGCCAGCATCCGGGACAGCTCCTACGAGCAGTACTTC.

V and J are TRBV4-3 and TRBJ2-5; TRBD1 is a possible D gene (5 bases). The CDR3 totals 14 residues. V was trimmed by 4 bases and J by 2 bases, leaving 11 bases between them. Germline V lookup: CDR1 LGHNA, CDR2 YSLEER. The chain's CDR3 is CASSPPGQQETQYF. As DNA, the CDR3 is TGCGCCAGCAGCCCTCCAGGGCAGCAAGAGACCCAGTACTTC.

The chain recombines TRBV5-5 with TRBJ2-5; possible D gene TRBD1, 6 bases. The V end was cut by 0 bases, the J end by 2 bases, with 14 bases between. CDR3 length: 16 residues. Germline loops: CDR1 SGHKS, CDR2 YYEKEE (reference sequence). As DNA, the CDR3 is TGTGCCAGCAGCTTGGGCCCCCAGGGGTTTCAAGAGACCCAGTACTTC. Protein: CASSLGPQGFQETQYF.

This chain uses TRBV5-1 with TRBJ1-1; D unresolved. V lost 6 bases and J 0 bases, leaving 15 bases between the germline ends. Germline lookup yields CDR1 SGHRS and CDR2 YFSETQ. The CDR3 has 15 amino acids. The CDR3 DNA sequence: TGCGCCAGCATGTTTACTTCGGGCATGAACACTGAAGCTTTCTTT. This encodes CASMFTSGMNTEAFF.

In this sample, this clone turned up a few times. This rearrangement joins TRBV7-9 to TRBJ1-3; possibly TRBD1 for D (5 bases). The CDR3 is 13 residues long. Germline assignment: CDR1 SEHNR and CDR2 FQNEAQ (reference sequence). Trimming pared 5 bases from V and 3 bases from J, leaving 8 bases between. The DNA of the CDR3 is TGTGCCAGCAGCAGGGACGGTGGAAACACCATATATTTT. As protein: CASSRDGGNTIYF.

This chain connects TRBV5-1 to TRBJ2-1, with 11 bases aligning to TRBD2. From germline, CDR1 is SGHRS and CDR2 YFSETQ. CDR3 length: 15 amino acids. V shed 6 bases, J shed 6 bases, and the junction held 8 bases outside the gene matches. CDR3 amino acids: CASIPLAGAFNEQFF. The CDR3 DNA follows: TGCGCCAGCATTCCACTAGCGGGAGCTTTCAATGAGCAGTTCTTC.

V is TRBV5-6 and J is TRBJ2-5, with TRBD2 identical over 12 bases. V trimming: 4 bases; J trimming: 5 bases; junction bases outside the gene matches: 6. CDR1 and CDR2 (germline): SGHDT, YYEEEE. The CDR3 spans 15 residues. The DNA for the CDR3 is TGTGCCAGCAGCATCGGACTAGCGGGAATGGAGACCCAGTACTTC. Protein product: CASSIGLAGMETQYF.

This clone appeared once. This chain joins TRBV29-1 and TRBJ2-3; D is ambiguous. The CDR3 has 14 residues. Germline V gives CDR1 SQVTM, CDR2 ANQGSEA. V was shortened by 4 bases and J by 5 bases, with 16 bases between the two germline ends. The CDR3 reads CSVVNTVKGDTQYF. CDR3 DNA: TGCAGCGTTGTGAACACCGTGAAGGGAGATACGCAGTATTTT.

This rearrangement joins TRBV10-3 to TRBJ2-5; TRBD2 matches at 10 bases. The DNA end lines up better with TRBJ2-7; the J call may be wrong. This CDR3 has 14 amino acids. Germline-derived CDR1 and CDR2 are ENHRY and SYGVKD. The CDR3 nucleotides are TGTGCCATCAGTGAAGCTAGCGGGAGCTACGAGCAGTACTTC. This sequence encodes CAISEASGSYEQYF.

The chain is built from TRBV28 and TRBJ2-4, with D unresolved. The CDR3 sequence is 15 residues long. Germline lookup yields CDR1 MDHEN and CDR2 SYDVKM. The germline V and J ends were trimmed by 4 bases and 8 bases, with 18 bases remaining between them. The CDR3 loop is CASSSSSDPGDIQYF. Written as DNA, the CDR3 is TGTGCCAGCAGTTCTTCCTCCGACCCCGGTGACATTCAGTACTTC.

This clone was seen just once. This rearrangement joins TRBV14 to TRBJ1-2; D is possibly TRBD1 (6 bases). This CDR3 region has 15 residues. Germline loops: CDR1 SGHDN, CDR2 FVKESK. V was trimmed by 4 bases and J by 4 bases, leaving 16 bases between them. CDR3 coding DNA: TGTGCCAGCAGCCCACCCGGGACAAACCGCTATGGCTACACCTTC. Protein sequence: CASSPPGTNRYGYTF.

This clone was found a few times. The chain recombines TRBV4-3 with TRBJ2-3, with TRBD2 identical over 8 bases. CDR1 and CDR2 (germline): LGHNA, YSLEER. The trim removed 5 bases at V and 5 bases at J, leaving 12 bases unmatched. This CDR3 spans 16 amino acids. The CDR3 reads CASSLSRGLVGDTQYF. CDR3 coding DNA: TGCGCCAGCAGCTTAAGCAGGGGACTAGTGGGAGATACGCAGTATTTT.

CDR3 bases: TGTGCCAGTAGTCGCAGGGGTATCTCCTACGAGCAGTACTTC. It translates to CASSRRGISYEQYF. This chain joins TRBV19 and TRBJ2-7; a possible D gene is TRBD1 (6 bases). Germline CDR1 is LNHDA and CDR2 is SQIVND (reference sequence). This CDR3 is 14 amino acids long. Trimming took off 5 bases at V and 0 bases at J, with 11 bases between the two ends.

The chain couples TRBV7-9 to TRBJ1-4; a possible D gene is TRBD1 (5 bases). Per germline, CDR1 SEHNR and CDR2 FQNEAQ (reference sequence). V was cut by 2 bases and J by 5 bases, with 15 bases left in between. There are 16 residues in the CDR3. CDR3 bases: TGTGCCAGCAGCTTATCTGCTCAGAGGGGAAATGAAAAACTGTTTTTT. The encoded protein is CASSLSAQRGNEKLFF.

The V gene is TRBV19, the J gene TRBJ2-1; TRBD2 matches 7 bases. With V trimmed by 1 base and J by 7 bases, 7 bases remained unmatched. The CDR3 runs to 15 residues. Germline V CDR1 and CDR2: LNHDA, SQIVND (reference sequence). The CDR3 region has the DNA TGTGCCAGTAGTATAGGACTAGCTATTGGGAATGAGCAGTTCTTC. Protein product: CASSIGLAIGNEQFF.

The chain couples TRBV9 to TRBJ2-3; D could derive from TRBD1 or TRBD2 (5 bases each). V was trimmed by 0 bases and J by 6 bases, leaving 14 bases between them. Looked up from germline, CDR1 is SGDLS and CDR2 is YYNGEE. The CDR3 sequence is 15 residues long. The CDR3 DNA is TGTGCCAGCAGCGTAGAGGGGCGGGTACACGATACGCAGTATTTT. Amino acid sequence: CASSVEGRVHDTQYF.

The gene calls are TRBV5-1 and TRBJ2-7, with unresolved D. V was shortened by 4 bases and J by 3 bases, with 8 bases between the two germline ends. Germline V gene lookup returns CDR1 SGHRS and CDR2 YFSETQ. The CDR3 is 12 residues long. This CDR3 is CASSPDDYEQYF. For the CDR3, the DNA is TGCGCCAGCAGCCCCGACGACTACGAGCAGTACTTC.

The chain links TRBV7-8 to TRBJ2-2; D uncertain. Germline CDR1 reads SGHVS; CDR2 reads FQNEAQ. The V and J ends lost 5 bases and 8 bases respectively, with 12 bases between them. The CDR3 is 13 amino acids. The CDR3 coding sequence is TGTGCCAGCAGCCCCCCCCCGGCTGGGGAGCTGTTTTTT. It yields the protein CASSPPPAGELFF. Drawing the rest from reference TRBV7-8 and TRBJ2-2, the complete variable domain is GAGVSQSPRYKVAKRGQDVALRCDPISGHVSLFWYQQALGQGPEFLTYFQNEAQLDKSGLPSDRFFAERPEGSVSTLKIQRTQQEDSAVYLCASSPPPAGELFFGEGSRLTVL.

The chain links TRBV6-1 to TRBJ1-5; D call uncertain. With 1 base removed from V and 0 bases from J, the gap between germline ends came to 7 bases. This CDR3 has 15 amino acids. Germline-derived CDR1 and CDR2 are MNHNS and SASEGT. The CDR3 here is CASSEDGSSNQPQHF. CDR3 sequence (DNA): TGTGCCAGCAGTGAAGACGGGTCTAGCAATCAGCCCCAGCATTTT.

This clone has a single count. The gene calls are TRBV2 and TRBJ2-6; D is uncertain. The V end lost 5 bases, the J end lost 3 bases, and 2 bases lay between the germline ends. This CDR3 region has 12 residues. Germline CDR1 reads SNHLY; CDR2 reads FYNNEI. The CDR3 DNA sequence: TGTGCCAGCAGTCTTGGGGCCAACGTCCTGACTTTC. Translated: CASSLGANVLTF.

V gene TRBV19 combines with J gene TRBJ1-5; D might be TRBD1 (5 bases). The CDR3 has 16 amino acids. V was cut by 2 bases and J by 2 bases, with 13 bases left in between. Germline loops: CDR1 LNHDA, CDR2 SQIVND (reference sequence). In nucleotides, the CDR3 is TGTGCCAGTAGTATAAGGCCCAGGGAGGGCAATCAGCCCCAGCATTTT. Amino acids: CASSIRPREGNQPQHF.

The chain links TRBV18 to TRBJ2-2; the D gene is possibly TRBD1 (6 bases). CDR3 length: 15 residues. CDR1 is KGHSH, CDR2 LQKENI, per germline. Trimming took 5 bases from V and 3 from J, leaving 13 bases between them. The CDR3 sequence is CASSSRQADTGELFF. The CDR3 DNA reads TGTGCCAGCTCATCCAGACAGGCGGACACCGGGGAGCTGTTTTTT.

The V call is TRBV6-1, the J call TRBJ2-5; 8 bases line up with TRBD2. The J segment lost 2 bases and the V segment lost 7 bases, leaving 6 bases of the junction unmatched. Germline assignment: CDR1 MNHNS and CDR2 SASEGT. The CDR3 extends over 14 amino acids. The CDR3 coding sequence is TGTGCCAGCACAGGTTCGGGAGGGCAAGAGACCCAGTACTTC. This gives the protein CASTGSGGQETQYF.

The chain couples TRBV19 to TRBJ1-2; perhaps TRBD1 as D (5 bases). The V gene's germline CDR1 is LNHDA and CDR2 SQIVND (reference sequence). CDR3 length: 15 amino acids. Deletions cut 10 bases from V and 2 bases from J, with 20 bases between. The CDR3 protein is CATTESLGPNYGYTF. In nucleotides, the CDR3 is TGTGCCACAACGGAGAGTCTGGGACCCAACTATGGCTACACCTTC.

A note on this clone: At one of its ends the junction is not consistent with the germline gene, which may arise from a read error. The chain links TRBV7-3 to TRBJ2-7, with D unresolved. The CDR3 covers 12 residues. Per germline, CDR1 SGHTA and CDR2 FQGTGA. Here the CDR3 DNA reads TGTGCCAGCAGCTTATTCTCCCACGAGCAGTACTTC. This gives the protein CASSLFSHEQYF.

This sequence joins TRBV18 and TRBJ2-5, with 12 bases that match TRBD2. The J call is uncertain, as TRBJ2-7 better fits the DNA end. Per the germline V gene, CDR1 is KGHSH and CDR2 is LQKENI. This CDR3 region has 18 residues. The chain's CDR3 is CASSKGQGLAGFSYEQYF. CDR3 in DNA: TGTGCCAGCTCGAAGGGACAAGGACTAGCGGGATTCTCCTACGAGCAGTACTTC.

The chain employs TRBV11-2 and TRBJ2-7, with 7 bases identical to TRBD1. The trim removed 4 bases at V and 6 bases at J, leaving 9 bases unmatched. This CDR3 region has 14 residues. Per the germline V gene, CDR1 is SGHAT and CDR2 is FQNNGV. CDR3 DNA: TGTGCCAGCAGCTCCCAGACAGGGTTTAGCGAGCAGTACTTC. Translation: CASSSQTGFSEQYF.

This chain uses TRBV7-3 with TRBJ2-7; tentatively, D is TRBD1 (5 bases). The CDR3 has 14 residues. The ends were cut back, 5 bases at V and 2 bases at J, with 13 bases in the middle. Per germline, CDR1 SGHTA and CDR2 FQGTGA. The CDR3 DNA sequence: TGTGCCAGCAGCATTTACGACAGTCCCTACGAGCAGTACTTC. It is translated as CASSIYDSPYEQYF.